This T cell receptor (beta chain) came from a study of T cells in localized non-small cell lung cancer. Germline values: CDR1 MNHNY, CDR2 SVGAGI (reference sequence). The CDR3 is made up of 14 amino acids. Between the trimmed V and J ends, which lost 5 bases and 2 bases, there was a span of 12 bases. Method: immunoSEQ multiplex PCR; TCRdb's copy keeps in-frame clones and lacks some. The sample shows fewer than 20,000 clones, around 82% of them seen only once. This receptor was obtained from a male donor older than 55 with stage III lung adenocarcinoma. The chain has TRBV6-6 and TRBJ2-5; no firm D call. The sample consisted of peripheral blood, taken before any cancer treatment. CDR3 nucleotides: TGTGCCAGCAGTCCCCTTGCAAGGCAAGAGACCCAGTACTTC. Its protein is CASSPLARQETQYF.